This T cell receptor (beta chain) comes out of a study of early T cells in non-severe SARS-CoV-2 infection. The CDR3 runs 13 residues. The germline V and J ends were trimmed by 5 bases and 1 base, with 11 bases remaining between them. The germline CDR1 and CDR2 sequences are DFQATT and SNEGSKA (reference sequence). The TCR library protocol was used to attach unique molecular identifiers. These identifiers were attached to individual cDNA molecules. TCRdb called the 5' RACE reads again in MiXCR, with one record for every CDR3 protein. The sample consists of tens of thousands of distinct CDR3 sequences, 10% to 15% of them appearing once.

Material for sequencing was whole blood. The TCR was taken from an adult who was a healthcare worker with PCR-confirmed SARS-CoV-2 infection or an uninfected control (not recorded which). The chain employs TRBV20-1 and TRBJ1-1; possibly TRBD1 for D (5 bases). This CDR3 reads CSASLTENTEAFF. CDR3 DNA: TGCAGTGCTTCCTTGACAGAGAACACTGAAGCTTTCTTT.